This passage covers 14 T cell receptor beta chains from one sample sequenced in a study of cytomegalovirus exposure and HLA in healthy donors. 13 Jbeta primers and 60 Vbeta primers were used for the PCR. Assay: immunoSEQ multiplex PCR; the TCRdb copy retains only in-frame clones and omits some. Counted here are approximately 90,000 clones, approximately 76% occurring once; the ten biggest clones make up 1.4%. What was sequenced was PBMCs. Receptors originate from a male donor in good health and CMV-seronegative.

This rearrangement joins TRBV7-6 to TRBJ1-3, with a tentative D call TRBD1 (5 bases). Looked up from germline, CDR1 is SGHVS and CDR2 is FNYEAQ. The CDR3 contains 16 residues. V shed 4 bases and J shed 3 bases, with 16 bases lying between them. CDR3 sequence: CASSSSAGIDGNTIYF. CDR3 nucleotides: TGTGCCAGCAGCTCCTCAGCAGGGATAGATGGAAACACCATATATTTT.

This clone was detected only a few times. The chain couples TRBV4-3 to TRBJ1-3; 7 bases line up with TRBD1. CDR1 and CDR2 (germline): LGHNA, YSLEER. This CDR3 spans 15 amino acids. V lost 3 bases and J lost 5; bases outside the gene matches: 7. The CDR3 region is CASSQTGSGRNTIYF. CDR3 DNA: TGCGCCAGCAGCCAGACAGGGAGTGGTAGAAACACCATATATTTT.

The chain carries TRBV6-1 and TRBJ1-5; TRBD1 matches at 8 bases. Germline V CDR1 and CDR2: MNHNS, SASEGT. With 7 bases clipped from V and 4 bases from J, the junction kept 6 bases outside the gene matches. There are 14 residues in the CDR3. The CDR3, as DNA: TGTGCCAGCACGTCAAACAGGGGGAATCAGCCCCAGCATTTT. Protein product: CASTSNRGNQPQHF.

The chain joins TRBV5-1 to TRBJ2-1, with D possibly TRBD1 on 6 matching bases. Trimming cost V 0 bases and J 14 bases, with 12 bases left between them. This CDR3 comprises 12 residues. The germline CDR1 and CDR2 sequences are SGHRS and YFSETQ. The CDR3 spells CASSLDKAGEFF. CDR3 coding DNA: TGCGCCAGCAGCTTGGATAAGGCAGGGGAGTTCTTC.

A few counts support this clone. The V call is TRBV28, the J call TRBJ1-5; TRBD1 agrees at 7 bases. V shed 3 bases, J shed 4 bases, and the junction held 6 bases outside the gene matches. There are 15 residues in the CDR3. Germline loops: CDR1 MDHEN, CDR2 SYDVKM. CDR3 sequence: CASSFGAGGNQPQHF. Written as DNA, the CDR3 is TGTGCCAGCAGTTTCGGGGCAGGGGGGAATCAGCCCCAGCATTTT.

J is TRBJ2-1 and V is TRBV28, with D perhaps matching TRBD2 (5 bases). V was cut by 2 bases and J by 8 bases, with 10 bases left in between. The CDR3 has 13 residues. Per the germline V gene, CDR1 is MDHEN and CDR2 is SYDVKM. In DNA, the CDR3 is TGTGCCAGCAGTTTACCCAAGGGAGATGAGCAGTTCTTC. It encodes CASSLPKGDEQFF. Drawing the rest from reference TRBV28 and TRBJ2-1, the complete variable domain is DVKVTQSSRYLVKRTGEKVFLECVQDMDHENMFWYRQDPGLGLRLIYFSYDVKMKEKGDIPEGYSVSREKKERFSLILESASTNQTSMYLCASSLPKGDEQFFGPGTRLTVL.

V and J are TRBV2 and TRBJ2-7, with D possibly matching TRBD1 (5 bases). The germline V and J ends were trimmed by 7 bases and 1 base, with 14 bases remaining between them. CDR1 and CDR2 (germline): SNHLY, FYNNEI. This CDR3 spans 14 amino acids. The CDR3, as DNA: TGTGCCAGCAAGAAACAGGAGTTATCCTACGAGCAGTACTTC. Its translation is CASKKQELSYEQYF.

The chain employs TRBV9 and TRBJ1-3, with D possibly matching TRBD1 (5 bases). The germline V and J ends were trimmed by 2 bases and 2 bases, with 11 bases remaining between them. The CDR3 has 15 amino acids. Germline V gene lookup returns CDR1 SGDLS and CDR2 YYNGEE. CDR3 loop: CASSVQGLAGNTIYF. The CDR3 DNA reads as TGTGCCAGCAGCGTTCAGGGTTTAGCTGGAAACACCATATATTTT.

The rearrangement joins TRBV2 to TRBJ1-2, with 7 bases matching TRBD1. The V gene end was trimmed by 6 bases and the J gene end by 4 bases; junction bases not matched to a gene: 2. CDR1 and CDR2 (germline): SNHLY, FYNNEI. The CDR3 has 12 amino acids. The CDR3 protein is CASRPGGYGYTF. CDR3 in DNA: TGTGCCAGCAGGCCAGGGGGCTATGGCTACACCTTC.

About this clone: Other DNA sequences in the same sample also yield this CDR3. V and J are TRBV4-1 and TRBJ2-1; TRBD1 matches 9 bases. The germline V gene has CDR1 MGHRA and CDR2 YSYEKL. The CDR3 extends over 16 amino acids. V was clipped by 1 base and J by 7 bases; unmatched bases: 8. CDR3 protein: CASSQVGGQGGNEQFF. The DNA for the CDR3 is TGCGCCAGCAGCCAAGTGGGGGGACAGGGTGGTAATGAGCAGTTCTTC.

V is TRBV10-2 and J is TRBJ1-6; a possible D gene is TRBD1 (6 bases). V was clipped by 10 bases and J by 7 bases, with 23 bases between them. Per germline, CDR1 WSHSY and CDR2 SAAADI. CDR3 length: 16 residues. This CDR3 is CATSSVRTDLNSPLHF. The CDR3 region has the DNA TGCGCCACCTCCTCGGTCAGGACAGACCTCAATTCACCCCTCCACTTT.

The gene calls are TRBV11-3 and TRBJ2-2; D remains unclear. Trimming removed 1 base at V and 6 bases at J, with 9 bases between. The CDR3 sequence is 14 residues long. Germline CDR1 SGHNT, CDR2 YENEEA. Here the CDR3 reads CASSLGQAPGELFF. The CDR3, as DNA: TGTGCCAGCAGCTTAGGTCAGGCGCCCGGGGAGCTGTTTTTT.

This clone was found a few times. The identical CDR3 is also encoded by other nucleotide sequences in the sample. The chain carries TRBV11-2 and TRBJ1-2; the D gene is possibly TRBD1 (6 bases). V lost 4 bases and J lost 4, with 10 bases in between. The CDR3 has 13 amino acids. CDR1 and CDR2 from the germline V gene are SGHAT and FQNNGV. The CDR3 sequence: CASSSTGSYGYTF. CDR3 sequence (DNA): TGTGCCAGCAGCTCGACAGGCAGCTATGGCTACACCTTC.

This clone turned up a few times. CDR3 region: CASGTTGGQDTQYF. The CDR3 nucleotides read TGTGCCAGCGGAACTACAGGGGGGCAGGATACGCAGTATTTT. This sequence joins TRBV9 and TRBJ2-3; TRBD1 aligns across 8 bases. The ends lost 7 bases at V and 6 bases at J; junction bases unmatched: 10. Germline CDR1 SGDLS, CDR2 YYNGEE. This CDR3 has 14 residues.